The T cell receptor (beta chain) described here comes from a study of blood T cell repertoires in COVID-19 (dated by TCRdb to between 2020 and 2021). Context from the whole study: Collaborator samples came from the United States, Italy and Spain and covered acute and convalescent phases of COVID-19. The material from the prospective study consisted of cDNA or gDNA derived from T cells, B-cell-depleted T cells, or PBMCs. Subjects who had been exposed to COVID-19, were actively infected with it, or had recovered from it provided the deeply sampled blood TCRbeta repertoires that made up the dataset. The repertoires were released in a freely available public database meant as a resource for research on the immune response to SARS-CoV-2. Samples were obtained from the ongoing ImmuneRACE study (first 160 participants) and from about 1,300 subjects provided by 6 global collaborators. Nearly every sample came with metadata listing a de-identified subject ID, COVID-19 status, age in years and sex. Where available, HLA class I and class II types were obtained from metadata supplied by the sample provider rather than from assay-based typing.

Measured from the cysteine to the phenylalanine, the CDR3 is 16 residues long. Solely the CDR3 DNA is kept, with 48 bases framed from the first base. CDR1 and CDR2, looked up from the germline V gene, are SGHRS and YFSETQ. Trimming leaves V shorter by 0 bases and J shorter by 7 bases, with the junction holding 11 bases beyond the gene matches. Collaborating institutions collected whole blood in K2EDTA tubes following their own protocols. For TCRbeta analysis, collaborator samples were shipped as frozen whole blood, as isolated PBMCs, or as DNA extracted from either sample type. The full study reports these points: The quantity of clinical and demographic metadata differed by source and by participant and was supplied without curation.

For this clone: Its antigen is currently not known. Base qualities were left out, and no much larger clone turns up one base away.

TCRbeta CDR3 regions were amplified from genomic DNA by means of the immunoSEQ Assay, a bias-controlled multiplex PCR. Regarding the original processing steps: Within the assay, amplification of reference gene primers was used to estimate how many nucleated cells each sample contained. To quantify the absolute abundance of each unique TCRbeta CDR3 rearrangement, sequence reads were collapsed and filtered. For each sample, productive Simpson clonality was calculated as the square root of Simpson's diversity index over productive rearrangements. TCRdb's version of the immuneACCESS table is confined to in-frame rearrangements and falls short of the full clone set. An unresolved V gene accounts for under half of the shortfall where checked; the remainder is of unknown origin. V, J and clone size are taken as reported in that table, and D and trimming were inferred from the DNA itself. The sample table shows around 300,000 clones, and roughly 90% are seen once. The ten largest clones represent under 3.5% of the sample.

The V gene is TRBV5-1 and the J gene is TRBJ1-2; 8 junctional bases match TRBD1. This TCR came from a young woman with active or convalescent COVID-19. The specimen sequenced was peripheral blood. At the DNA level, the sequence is TGCGCCAGCAGCTTGGCCGGGCAGGGGGCTATAGGTGGCTACACCTTC. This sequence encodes CASSLAGQGAIGGYTF.